A selection of T cell receptor beta chains follows, all from one sample in a study of blood T cell repertoires in COVID-19. TCRdb's table, derived via immunoSEQ multiplex PCR, lists solely in-frame clones and lacks some. Of 75,000 to 95,000 clones in the sample, 75% to 90% are singletons; the top ten hold around 12%. Specimen: peripheral blood. Receptor source: a woman aged 40-49 years with active or convalescent COVID-19. CDR3s include the opening cysteine and the closing phenylalanine or tryptophan.

>TRBV2|13
CASNGQGTYEQYF
>TRBV3-1/TRBV3-2|12
CASSQSDQPQHF
>TRBV18|11
CASSQQNEQFF
>TRBV7-8|17
CASSRQGGGNLAQPQHF
>TRBV19|14
CASSDFFGDNEQFF
>TRBV5-8|14
CASSSIRGPYEQYF
>TRBV23-1|18
CASSHRPVAGVFTDTQYF
>TRBV6-1|16
CASSVTPGQLNEKLFF
>TRBV4-3|17
CASSQEGGLADTDTQYF
>TRBV11-2|14
CASSPRQGGYEQYF
>TRBV6-5|16
CASSYRGRVPLYGYTF
>TRBV18|14
CASSPRGMNTEAFF
>TRBV9|13
CASSVGVAGEQFF
>TRBV18|15
CASSQLWTGQETQYF
>TRBV29-1|14
CSVDGRQSNTEAFF
>TRBV7-7|15
CASSLGLDSYNEQFF
>TRBV10-3|16
CAISESGTGKVNEQFF
>TRBV28|14
CASRDTYSGNTIYF
>TRBV12-5|19
CASGEGLGLAGGSPHEQYF
>TRBV19|15
CASSISWAGESEQYF
>TRBV28|14
CASSFWGGVLGYTF
>TRBV28|15
CASSFVSGKAYEQYF
>TRBV6-5|14
CASSPDRGRSPLHF
>TRBV18|12
CASSDSSYEQYF